The present entry profiles one T cell receptor beta chain with its context. Germline is not matched at one junction end, which may reflect a read error. The CDR3 is 12 amino acids. Germline assignment: CDR1 KGHSY and CDR2 FQNENV. The repertoire was sequenced with immunoSEQ multiplex PCR; TCRdb's copy has only in-frame clones and lacks some. The table includes about 110,000 clones, around 89% detected once. This specimen belongs to a study of control samples from healthy donors and cancer patients. The rearrangement links TRBV16 to TRBJ2-7, with D hard to call. This clonotype was sampled from a woman in her forties or fifties in good health. Material: blood. CDR3 bases: TGTGCCAGCAGACAATCGGTTTACGAGCAGTACTTC. Its protein is CASRQSVYEQYF.